This T cell receptor (beta chain) was sequenced during a study of post-analysis software for immune sequencing data. Included in the TCR beta cDNA libraries were unique molecular identifiers. Via MiXCR, TCRdb re-called the PCR reads, giving one row per CDR3 protein. The sample records some 690,000 distinct CDR3 sequences, 59% being singletons. A word on this clonotype: Its antigen is undetermined.

Study-wide findings and caveats: F measure clustering grouped samples strongly by preparation batch. Patients carried roughly five TRBV segments more frequently than controls did, and TRBV5-6, TRBV5-1 and TRBV20-1 were among them.

The length of the CDR3 is 15 residues. V lost 8 bases and J 4 bases, leaving 15 bases between the germline ends. Germline assignment: CDR1 MGHDK and CDR2 SYGVNS. The sequenced sample consisted of blood. The chain carries TRBV25-1 and TRBJ2-6; D gene unclear. The receptor's source is a girl aged 2-15 years with multiple sclerosis. The CDR3 loop is CASYRSGTGANVLTF. DNA of the CDR3: TGTGCCAGCTATCGGTCGGGCACCGGGGCCAACGTCCTGACTTTC.